This T cell receptor beta chain was captured by sequencing in a study of cytomegalovirus exposure and HLA in healthy donors. The data were produced by immunoSEQ multiplex PCR, yet TCRdb's version contains in-frame clones alone and is incomplete. Of fewer than 300,000 clones listed, roughly 90% were seen once; the top ten hold around 0.9%. The CDR3 consists of 13 residues. With 6 bases clipped from V and 8 bases from J, the junction kept 7 bases outside the gene matches. The germline V gene has CDR1 MDHEN and CDR2 SYDVKM. Sequencing was performed on PBMCs. The receptor's source is a woman aged 18-29 years in good health and CMV-seronegative. This rearrangement joins TRBV28 to TRBJ1-5, with 7 bases that match TRBD1. The DNA for the CDR3 is TGTGCCAGCAGCCCGGGACAGATGAAGCCCCAGCATTTT. It codes for CASSPGQMKPQHF.